This entry concerns a single T cell receptor beta chain. Its antigen specificity is not known. Base qualities are missing; no much larger clone stands one base away. The sample originates from a study of shared clonotypes between healthy human individuals (dated by TCRdb to the early 2020s). Background on the whole study: The cohort included three men and a couple of women between 18 and 49 years of age. Per donor, three plates each were used for CD4 naive and CD4 memory, two for CD8 naive, and one for CD8 memory. Each donor's leukapheresis produced roughly between about 0.9 and 9.5 billion PBMCs. Different laboratories and diverse techniques were used to prepare libraries and sequence TCR repertoires, to increase sequencing depth and limit assay-specific biases. The study deeply sequenced blood TCR repertoires of about 5 healthy adults to estimate repertoire size and the extent of clonotype sharing between individuals.

Inclusive of the bounding cysteine and phenylalanine, the CDR3 is 15 residues long. Solely the CDR3 DNA is kept, with 45 bases framed from the first base. Sequences SQVTM (CDR1) and ANQGSEA (CDR2) are obtained from the germline V gene. Ends trimmed: V by 6 bases, J by 2 bases; bases unmatched to a gene: 12. What the work shows at the level of the full study, not this receptor alone: Even with the large sequencing depth, rarefaction of the sorted-subset datasets indicated that sequencing was incomplete. Compared with non-shared clonotypes, clonotypes shared by all four sorted-subset donors had higher generation probabilities. When a few donors were compared, the shared fraction of clonotypes was 5% to 6.5% for naive CD4, 3.5% to 4% for naive CD8, roughly 2.5% for memory CD4, and less than 0.45% for memory CD8. Pairwise subsampling indicated that sequencing depth was expected to affect the degree of clonotype sharing among donors. Larger estimated clonotype richness was generally found for naive subsets than for memory subsets. Sampling was limited to blood, and TCR repertoires in tissue likely differ from TCR repertoires in blood. Because the study included a small number of donors, the genetic and exposure-history diversity represented was limited.

Healthy HIV-negative adults with no recently reported acute infections or vaccinations were included as donors. Only Caucasian adults living in Nashville, Tennessee, USA were represented among the donors. CD4+ T cells were enriched through magnetic negative selection, after which naive cells were positively selected on CD45RA and the remaining negative fraction served as the memory subset. After blood collection by leukapheresis, PBMCs were isolated using Ficoll-Histopaque density gradient centrifugation and then cryopreserved in the vapor phase of liquid nitrogen. Purity and quantity of every magnetically sorted T cell population were checked by analytical flow cytometry. Each sorted fraction had its genomic DNA isolated and then quantified by UV absorbance on a Nanodrop 2000c. Using the deep immunoSEQ assay, TCR CDR3 regions were amplified from genomic DNA by multiplex PCR. Extracted genomic DNA from each cell subset was distributed evenly across all wells of several immunoSEQ 96-well plates, and each plate was treated as a replicate. For sorted subsets, around 200 ng genomic DNA, equal to tens of thousands of T cell genomes, was loaded into each replicate PCR. The purified libraries were quantified using a Qubit 3.0 fluorometer, sized with a Bioanalyzer 2100, and then quantified again using the KAPA Library Quantification kit. Each immunoSEQ 96-well plate was sequenced on its own single-read 150-cycle Illumina NextSeq 550 flow cell. Concerning the study's data processing: Because the immunoSEQ output included only junctional sequences and no quality scores, the filtering could not be the same as the filtering used for full-length reads. Sequences were annotated with PyIR, a Python wrapper for IgBLAST v1.9, and V/J genes and CDR3 were assigned using IMGT germline references. Reads were filtered out if the reads had weak V/J assignments (E-value above 1e-6), no CDR3, stop codons, out-of-frame junctions, or ambiguous translated residues. V3J clonotypes were defined as sequences sharing an identical inferred V gene, J gene, and CDR3 amino acid sequence. The percentage overlap between two repertoires was calculated by dividing the number of shared unique clonotypes by the size of the smaller repertoire. Richness of each repertoire was evaluated using RTK rarefaction, the Chao1 estimator, and Recon v2.1 estimates of unobserved clonotypes. For all TCRbeta clonotypes obtained by the gDNA method from a few donors, generation probabilities were computed with OLGA. TCRdb re-hosts the immuneACCESS table, in-frame sequences only. Its copies lack some clones; in the studies checked, an unresolved V gene accounts for under half of them, and the cause for the rest is not known. V and J calls and clone size come straight from that table; D and trimming were deduced from the DNA. Counted in this sample were some 1,400,000 clones; around 97% of them appeared once. 1.2% of the sample is taken by the ten largest.

This sequence uses TRBV29-1 and TRBJ2-7, with 8 bases in between that match TRBD2. Specimen: naive CD4+ T cells sorted from blood. The label giving this sample's cell subset or site can be read as: CD45RA+ positively selected. The receptor's source is a man younger than 40 in good health. CDR3 sequence: CSVDVLADDTYEQYF. The nucleotides read TGCAGCGTCGATGTACTAGCGGACGATACCTACGAGCAGTACTTC.